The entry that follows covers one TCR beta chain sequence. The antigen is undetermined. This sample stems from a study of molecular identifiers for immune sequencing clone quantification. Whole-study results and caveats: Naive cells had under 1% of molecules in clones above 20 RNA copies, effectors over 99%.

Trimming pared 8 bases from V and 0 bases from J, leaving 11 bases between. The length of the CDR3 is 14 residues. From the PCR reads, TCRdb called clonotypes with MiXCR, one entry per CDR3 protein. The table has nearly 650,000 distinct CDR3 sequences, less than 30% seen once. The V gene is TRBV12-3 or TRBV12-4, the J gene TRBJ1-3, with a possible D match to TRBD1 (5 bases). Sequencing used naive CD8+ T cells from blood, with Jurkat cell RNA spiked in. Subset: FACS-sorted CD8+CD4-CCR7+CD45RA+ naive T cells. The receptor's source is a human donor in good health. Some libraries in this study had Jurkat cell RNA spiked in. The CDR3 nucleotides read TGTGCCAGCGGCCGGGACTGCTCTGGAAACACCATATATTTT. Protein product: CASGRDCSGNTIYF.